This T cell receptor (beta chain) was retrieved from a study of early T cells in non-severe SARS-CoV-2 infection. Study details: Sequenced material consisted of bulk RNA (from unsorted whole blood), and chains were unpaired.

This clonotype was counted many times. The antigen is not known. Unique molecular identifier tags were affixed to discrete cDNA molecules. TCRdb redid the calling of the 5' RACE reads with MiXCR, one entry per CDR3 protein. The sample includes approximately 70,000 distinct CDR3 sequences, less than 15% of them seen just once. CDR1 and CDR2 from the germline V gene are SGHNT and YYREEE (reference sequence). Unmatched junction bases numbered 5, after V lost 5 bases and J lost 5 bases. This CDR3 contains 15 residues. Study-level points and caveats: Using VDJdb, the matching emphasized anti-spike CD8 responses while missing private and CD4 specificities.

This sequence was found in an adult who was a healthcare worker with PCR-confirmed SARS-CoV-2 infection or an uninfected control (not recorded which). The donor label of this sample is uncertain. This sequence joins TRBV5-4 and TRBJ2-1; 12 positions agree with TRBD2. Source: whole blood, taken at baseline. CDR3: CASRILAGGHNEQFF. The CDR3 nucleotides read TGTGCCAGCAGGATACTAGCGGGGGGCCACAATGAGCAGTTCTTC. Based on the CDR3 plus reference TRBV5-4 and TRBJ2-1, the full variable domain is ETGVTQSPTHLIKTRGQQVTLRCSSQSGHNTVSWYQQALGQGPQFIFQYYREEENGRGNFPPRFSGLQFPNYSSELNVNALELDDSALYLCASRILAGGHNEQFFGPGTRLTVL.